The rows below give T cell receptor beta chains drawn from one sample of a study of early T cells in non-severe SARS-CoV-2 infection. One entry per CDR3 protein results from TCRdb running MiXCR on the 5' RACE reads. The sample lists 25,000 to 30,000 distinct CDR3 sequences; roughly 4.2% were seen once. Sequencing was done on a sample of whole blood. Receptors were obtained from an adult who was a healthcare worker with PCR-confirmed SARS-CoV-2 infection or an uninfected control (not recorded which). Both conserved end residues are part of each CDR3. Size values are once, few and many counts, or a class for expanded clones, and some rows have none.

>few|TRBV24-1
CATSDPDSNEQFF
>many|TRBV27
CASSSPGQHNEKLFF
>many|TRBV5-8
CAGTKGQKNTGELFF
>few|TRBV11-2
CASSLLRRGDTQYF
>NA|TRBV20-1
CSAPDGWYNEQFF
>NA|TRBV10-1
CASSESGVSYNEQFF
>NA|TRBV12-5
CASGPSTGVIGELFF
>once|TRBV5-4
CASSLGAGPPTSNLWAQYF
>many|TRBV6-5
CASSLSSRITDTQYF
>many|TRBV6-1
CASSDAGNNSPLHF
>many|TRBV6-6
CASSLPTSGFKETQYF
>many|TRBV12-3/TRBV12-4
CASRTPAASYNEQFF
>many|TRBV6-5
CATSPNQGFNTEAFF
>few|TRBV15
CATSRGVERGVTDTQYF
>many|TRBV7-9
CASSAQSSGRAYEQYF
>NA|TRBV6-6
CASSYQGGDGYTF
>few|TRBV10-3
CAITPPSIMLREKLFF
>many|TRBV7-9
CASSLGATDTQYF
>many|TRBV11-2
CASSLSGRFDEQYF
>NA|TRBV5-1
CASSQGGGITDTQYF
>many|TRBV7-9
CASSLGAGLYETQYF
>NA|TRBV25-1
CASSEWGRVFQETQYF
>many|TRBV24-1
CATSDFNNNEQFF
>many|TRBV29-1
CSVEGGAKNIQYF
>many|TRBV5-6
CASSRATGLSNTEAFF
>NA|TRBV3-1
CASSPQGRGGELFF